The source of this T cell receptor (beta chain) is a study of regulatory dendritic cells for organ transplantation. Clones were read by immunoSEQ multiplex PCR, and TCRdb kept only the in-frame ones, dropping some. The table has 25,000 to 30,000 clones, more than 70% seen once. The trim removed 2 bases at V and 7 bases at J, leaving 12 bases unmatched. The CDR3 totals 17 residues. In germline, CDR1 is SGHTA, CDR2 FQGNSA. The receptor's source is a human donor in good health. The V and J genes are TRBV7-2 and TRBJ2-1, with TRBD1 matching 9 bases. The sample taken for sequencing was naive CD8+ T cells from blood. Subset described: CD45RA+ naive T cells. CDR3 in amino acids: CASSLFFSGQGQNEQFF. The CDR3 nucleotides read TGTGCCAGCAGCTTATTTTTCTCGGGACAGGGTCAAAATGAGCAGTTCTTC.